Following are 25 T cell receptor beta chains from one sample sequenced in a study of immune characterization of retroperitoneal liposarcoma. TCRdb ran MiXCR on the PCR reads and lists one entry per CDR3 protein. The table has around 13,000 distinct CDR3 sequences, around 50% seen once. The sequenced sample consisted of tumor tissue. The receptors derive from a female donor with retroperitoneal liposarcoma.

This clonotype was picked up one time. This could be a read error, since a much larger clone is one nucleotide away. The V call is TRBV6-5, the J call TRBJ2-5; a weak D match, TRBD2 (6 bases). The DNA end favors TRBJ2-7, so the J call may be wrong. The CDR3 is 13 amino acids. Germline lookup yields CDR1 MNHEY and CDR2 SVGAGI. CDR3 region: CATTPGLFYEQYF. For the CDR3, the DNA is TGTGCCACAACCCCGGGACTGTTCTACGAGCAGTACTTC.

In its sample, this clonotype ranks as large (0.1 to 1%). The chain is built from TRBV6-1 and TRBJ2-1, with 8 bases lining up with TRBD1. The J call may be mistaken, given a closer DNA end match to TRBJ2-7. Germline CDR1 reads MNHNS; CDR2 reads SASEGT. This CDR3 spans 13 amino acids. The chain's CDR3 is CASIGQGAYEQYF. The CDR3 DNA sequence: TGTGCCAGCATTGGACAGGGAGCCTACGAGCAGTACTTC.

This clonotype was found a few times. The chain uses TRBV6-1 and TRBJ2-5; unclear D gene. Germline CDR1 MNHNS, CDR2 SASEGT. The V gene lost 4 bases and the J gene lost 0 bases, with 6 bases spanning the gap. The CDR3 spans 13 residues. The CDR3 DNA reads TGTGCCAGCAGTGGGACCTACCAAGAGACCCAGTACTTC. It is translated as CASSGTYQETQYF.

V gene TRBV6-8 combines with J gene TRBJ2-5; 8 bases match TRBD2. The CDR3 is 20 residues long. J was trimmed by 2 bases and V by 0 bases; bases with no gene match: 17. Germline CDR1 MNHGY, CDR2 SAAAGT. In DNA form, the CDR3 reads TGTGCCAGCAGTTACTCGATAGGCGCGGGAGGACCTAGTTGGCAAGAGACCCAGTACTTC. Its protein product is CASSYSIGAGGPSWQETQYF.

This chain connects TRBV7-9 to TRBJ2-1, with 7 bases identical to TRBD1. The CDR3 runs to 12 residues. The V gene end was trimmed by 5 bases and the J gene end by 13 bases; junction bases not matched to a gene: 8. CDR1 SEHNR and CDR2 FQNEAQ come from the germline V gene (reference sequence). The CDR3: CASSRGQKTQFF. CDR3 DNA sequence: TGTGCCAGCAGCAGGGGACAGAAGACCCAGTTCTTC.

The chain recombines TRBV27 with TRBJ2-2; possibly TRBD1 for D (6 bases). The CDR3 loop spans 15 amino acids. The germline gives CDR1 MNHEY, CDR2 SMNVEV (reference sequence). Trimming took off 2 bases at V and 7 bases at J, with 14 bases between the two ends. The CDR3 loop reads CASSLERQGSGELFF. The CDR3 DNA reads TGTGCCAGCAGTTTAGAACGGCAGGGGAGCGGGGAGCTGTTTTTT.

The chain couples TRBV12-5 to TRBJ2-4, with D perhaps matching TRBD2 (6 bases). Per germline, CDR1 LGHNT and CDR2 FRNRAP. The CDR3 sequence is 15 residues long. Trimming pared 6 bases from V and 13 bases from J, leaving 25 bases between. CDR3 protein: CASGQMGGTYNEQYF. CDR3 bases: TGTGCTAGTGGCCAGATGGGTGGGACTTACAATGAGCAGTACTTC.

V and J are TRBV12-3 or TRBV12-4 and TRBJ1-4, with D hard to call. CDR3 size: 14 residues. Trimming cost V 2 bases and J 5 bases, with 9 bases left between them. CDR3 sequence (DNA): TGTGCCAGCAGTTTAAGGGCGGCAAATGAAAAACTGTTTTTT. This gives the protein CASSLRAANEKLFF.

This rearrangement joins TRBV6-5 to TRBJ2-1; 14 positions agree with TRBD2. The CDR3 is 16 residues long. V gave up 6 bases and J gave up 6 bases; unmatched junction bases: 7. In germline, CDR1 is MNHEY, CDR2 SVGAGI. In DNA form, the CDR3 reads TGTGCCAGCAGACGCGGACTAGCGGGAGGAGGCAATGAGCAGTTCTTC. The encoded protein is CASRRGLAGGGNEQFF.

This clonotype was observed a handful of times. CDR3 sequence (DNA): TGTGCCAGCAGCCGACAGGCGGGGGCCAAAAACATTCAGTACTTC. Residues: CASSRQAGAKNIQYF. This rearrangement joins TRBV11-2 to TRBJ2-4, with D tentatively TRBD1 or TRBD2 (6 bases each). This CDR3 comprises 15 residues. The ends were cut back, 5 bases at V and 1 base at J, with 12 bases in the middle. Germline CDR1 SGHAT, CDR2 FQNNGV.

The chain employs TRBV12-3 or TRBV12-4 and TRBJ2-5; 7 bases agree with TRBD2. TRBJ2-7 explains the end of the DNA better; the J call may be wrong. The CDR3 contains 14 residues. CDR3 nucleotides: TGTGCCAGCAGTTTAGTGACTAGCCGCTACGAGCAGTACTTC. The encoded protein is CASSLVTSRYEQYF.

This clonotype was counted ten times or more. The V gene is TRBV7-6, the J gene TRBJ2-1, with a possible D match to TRBD1 (6 bases). V was shortened by 4 bases and J by 10 bases, with 14 bases between the two germline ends. Germline loops: CDR1 SGHVS, CDR2 FNYEAQ. This CDR3 contains 13 residues. CDR3 protein: CASSSGQWEEQFF. CDR3 DNA sequence: TGTGCCAGCAGCTCCGGACAGTGGGAGGAGCAGTTCTTC.

The chain couples TRBV7-8 to TRBJ1-4; TRBD1 matches 8 bases. Germline V gene lookup returns CDR1 SGHVS and CDR2 FQNEAQ. The ends lost 5 bases at V and 8 bases at J; junction bases unmatched: 7. This CDR3 has 14 residues. The CDR3 coding sequence is TGTGCCAGCAGCACCAGGGGGCGCAGGGAAAAACTGTTTTTT. Protein product: CASSTRGRREKLFF.

The J gene is TRBJ1-3, the V gene TRBV6-7, with unresolved D. TRBV6-7 is classed as an ORF, of uncertain function. V gave up 6 bases and J gave up 0 bases, with 6 bases separating them. This CDR3 contains 13 residues. CDR3 DNA sequence: TGTGCCAGCAGGATCGGCTCTGGAAACACCATATATTTT. This codes for CASRIGSGNTIYF.

J is TRBJ1-3 and V is TRBV12-3 or TRBV12-4, with D hard to call. Trimming removed 4 bases at V and 3 bases at J, with 22 bases between. The CDR3 runs 18 residues. CDR3 coding DNA: TGTGCCAGCAGTTCAGATGGAGTGGGAGGGTTTAGTGGAAACACCATATATTTT. Protein product: CASSSDGVGGFSGNTIYF.

This sequence joins TRBV4-1 and TRBJ2-4, with TRBD2 identical over 9 bases. CDR3 length: 16 residues. Per germline, CDR1 MGHRA and CDR2 YSYEKL. With 5 bases clipped from V and 13 bases from J, the junction kept 18 bases outside the gene matches. The CDR3 region is CASSFNSGRGLGEQYF. CDR3 nucleotide sequence: TGCGCCAGCAGCTTTAATAGCGGGAGAGGTCTAGGGGAGCAGTACTTC.

Ten or more counts support this clonotype. The chain employs TRBV6-1 and TRBJ2-1, with 11 bases aligning to TRBD2. The DNA matches TRBJ2-7 better at its end, which makes the J call doubtful. The CDR3 loop spans 15 amino acids. Germline lookup yields CDR1 MNHNS and CDR2 SASEGT. CDR3 sequence reads: CASSETSGGYNEQYF. For the CDR3, the DNA is TGTGCCAGCAGTGAAACTAGCGGGGGTTACAATGAGCAGTACTTC.

This clonotype was picked up a small number of times. V gene TRBV27 combines with J gene TRBJ2-1, with 9 bases matching TRBD2. V trimming: 3 bases; J trimming: 0 bases; junction bases outside the gene matches: 3. The CDR3 is 16 residues long. In germline, CDR1 is MNHEY, CDR2 SMNVEV (reference sequence). As DNA, the CDR3 is TGTGCCAGCAGTTTTAGCGGGAGTTCCTCCTACAATGAGCAGTTCTTC. Its protein is CASSFSGSSSYNEQFF.

This clonotype was seen once. The genes are TRBV6-5 and TRBJ1-6; weak D call: TRBD1 (6 bases). The CDR3 extends over 14 amino acids. Germline loops: CDR1 MNHEY, CDR2 SVGAGI. Trimming took off 2 bases at V and 10 bases at J, with 12 bases between the two ends. The chain's CDR3 is CASSYLGGRSPLHF. The CDR3 DNA reads TGTGCCAGCAGTTACCTCGGGGGCCGATCACCCCTCCACTTT.

This chain uses TRBV6-1 with TRBJ1-1; the match to TRBD1 covers 9 bases. Germline CDR1 reads MNHNS; CDR2 reads SASEGT. This CDR3 comprises 17 residues. Losses at the gene ends were 2 bases for V and 9 bases for J; bases not matched to a gene: 16. The CDR3 nucleotides are TGTGCCAGCAGTGAATCTCGCGGGTACAGGGGGCAGGGGAAAGCTTTCTTT. This encodes CASSESRGYRGQGKAFF.

The genes are TRBV12-3 or TRBV12-4 and TRBJ2-2; D may match TRBD1 or TRBD2 (5 bases each). Trimming pared 10 bases from V and 3 bases from J, leaving 12 bases between. The length of the CDR3 is 13 residues. CDR3 DNA sequence: TGTGCCACGAGGGGACGGCACACCGGGGAGCTGTTTTTT. It encodes CATRGRHTGELFF.

With regard to this clonotype: At one of its ends the junction is not consistent with the germline gene, which may arise from a read error. The chain joins TRBV6-1 to TRBJ2-1; weak D call: TRBD2 (7 bases). TRBJ2-7 matches the DNA end more closely, so the J call is doubtful. The CDR3 is made up of 14 amino acids. Germline CDR1 MNHNS, CDR2 SASEGT. The CDR3: CASNEGGGPYEQYF. CDR3 DNA sequence: TGTGCCAGCAATGAAGGCGGGGGCCCCTACGAGCAGTACTTC.

The gene calls are TRBV6-1 and TRBJ1-1, with a weak D call TRBD1 (5 bases). The CDR3 runs to 15 residues. V lost 2 bases to trimming and J lost 4 bases, with 14 bases between them. Germline assignment: CDR1 MNHNS and CDR2 SASEGT. CDR3 DNA: TGTGCCAGCAGTGAACCTCAGGGAGGATTCACTGAAGCTTTCTTT. Residues: CASSEPQGGFTEAFF.

This clonotype was recorded at least ten times. The chain links TRBV7-8 to TRBJ2-2, with 8 bases fitting TRBD2. CDR1 is SGHVS, CDR2 FQNEAQ, per germline. Trimming took 2 bases from V and 6 from J; bases not matched to a gene: 8. The CDR3 covers 16 residues. CDR3: CASSLFTGGGPGELFF. CDR3 coding DNA: TGTGCCAGCAGCTTATTTACGGGAGGGGGGCCCGGGGAGCTGTTTTTT.

V usage is TRBV7-8 and J usage is TRBJ2-5; D ambiguous. V lost 3 bases and J 11 bases, leaving 25 bases between the germline ends. The CDR3 is 16 amino acids. CDR1 SGHVS and CDR2 FQNEAQ come from the germline V gene. The CDR3, as DNA: TGTGCCAGCAGCTTGAAGAATCGAAGGGCCTACAATGAGCAGTACTTC. This codes for CASSLKNRRAYNEQYF.